The T cell receptor beta chain described here comes from a study of early T cells in non-severe SARS-CoV-2 infection. This clonotype occurred many times. TCRdb re-analysed the 5' RACE reads in MiXCR, keeping a single row per CDR3 protein. The sample holds tens of thousands of distinct CDR3 sequences, approximately 6% seen once. The CDR3 is 14 residues long. Germline V CDR1 and CDR2: MNHNS, SASEGT. Trimming cost V 5 bases and J 3 bases; bases outside gene matches: 1. Sequenced: whole blood. The V call is TRBV6-1, the J call TRBJ2-6; TRBD1 matches at 7 bases. The receptor's source is an adult who was a healthcare worker with PCR-confirmed SARS-CoV-2 infection or an uninfected control (not recorded which). For the CDR3, the DNA is TGTGCCAGCAGTACAGGGGTTGGGGCCAACGTCCTGACTTTC. This encodes CASSTGVGANVLTF.